This T cell receptor beta chain stems from a study of tumor and adjacent non-tumor tissue in lung cancer. Three rounds of nested PCR, following a modified ARM-PCR protocol, produced the TCRbeta library. Each CDR3 protein is one row after TCRdb ran MiXCR on the multiplex PCR reads. The sample shows around 70,000 distinct CDR3 sequences, 60% to 75% of them seen only once. RNA was extracted from bulk tissue without any cell sorting. Notes on this clonotype: Its antigen is not known. A read error may account for a junction end that differs from germline.

Germline lookup yields CDR1 ENHRY and CDR2 SYGVKD. This CDR3 comprises 13 residues. Whole-study results and caveats: Tumor repertoires had a smaller top 100 clone share than normal lung.

This TCR derives from a man aged 55 to 70 with non-small cell lung cancer. The sequenced sample was lung tumor tissue. V and J are TRBV10-3 and TRBJ2-1; tentatively, D is TRBD2 (5 bases). CDR3 loop: CAISGVGSHEQLF. CDR3 nucleotide sequence: TGTGCCATCAGTGGCGTAGGGAGCCATGAGCAGCTCTTC.